This T cell receptor beta chain was obtained from a study of siplizumab effects on memory and regulatory T cells. Study conclusions and caveats: Siplizumab gave mappable alloreactive CD4+ clones an average Treg-derived fraction of approximately 64%, against 25% to 30% in controls.

A remark on this clone: Its antigen is unidentified.

This CDR3 is built from 15 residues. V was clipped by 4 bases and J by 9 bases; unmatched bases: 10. CDR1 and CDR2 from the germline V gene are MNHEY and SMNVEV (reference sequence). Data came from immunoSEQ multiplex PCR; TCRdb stores just in-frame clones and leaves some out. The sample shows more than 70,000 clones, around 93% of them seen only once. V gene TRBV27 combines with J gene TRBJ2-1; 9 bases align to TRBD2. The TCR originated in a human donor in good health. Sequencing was performed on CD8+ T cells sorted from blood. CDR3 bases: TGTGCCAGCAGTTCCCCCTCGACTAGCGGCATTGAGCAGTTCTTC. Its translation is CASSSPSTSGIEQFF.